This TCR beta chain is drawn from a study of control samples from healthy donors and cancer patients. The method was immunoSEQ multiplex PCR; TCRdb's version includes in-frame clones alone and lacks a portion of them. In the table there are about 96,000 clones, approximately 93% of which are singletons. Trimming took 2 bases from V and 1 from J, leaving 6 bases between them. The CDR3 is made up of 14 amino acids. The V gene's germline CDR1 is MGHRA and CDR2 YSYEKL. Sequencing was done on a sample of blood. This receptor was identified in a man between 18 and 35 years old in good health. The V call is TRBV4-1, the J call TRBJ1-3; no clear D gene. CDR3 DNA: TGCGCCAGCAGCCAACCACTATCTGGAAACACCATATATTTT. Its translation: CASSQPLSGNTIYF.